This paragraph reports one TCR beta chain. This sample is part of a study of blood T cell repertoires in COVID-19. Only in-frame clones appear in the TCRdb table, and some are missing; sequencing was by immunoSEQ multiplex PCR. The sample has about 320,000 clones; over 90% are singletons. Germline lookup yields CDR1 PRHDT and CDR2 FYEKMQ (reference sequence). The length of the CDR3 is 16 residues. V gave up 5 bases and J gave up 0 bases; unmatched junction bases: 6. Participants' own reports of clinical history determined their cohort assignment. The receptor comes from a woman aged 25 to 39 who had been exposed to COVID-19. Material: PBMCs or T cells enriched from blood (not recorded which). The V call is TRBV13, the J call TRBJ1-3; the match to TRBD1 covers 8 bases. The CDR3 region has the DNA TGTGCCAGCAGCCCGGACAGGGCCTTCTCTGGAAACACCATATATTTT. This sequence encodes CASSPDRAFSGNTIYF. Looking up the rest from reference TRBV13 and TRBJ1-3 gives the full variable domain: AAGVIQSPRHLIKEKRETATLKCYPIPRHDTVYWYQQGPGQDPQFLISFYEKMQSDKGSIPDRFSAQQFSDYHSELNMSSLELGDSALYFCASSPDRAFSGNTIYFGEGSWLTVV.